Sequencing of this TCR beta chain was carried out in a study of OX40 agonist ivuxolimab in advanced cancers. Points from the study as a whole: On average, CD8+ T cells showed a greater number of expanded clones than CD4+.

Germline lookup yields CDR1 SGHAT and CDR2 FQDESV (reference sequence). Trimming took off 1 base at V and 6 bases at J, with 9 bases between the two ends. This CDR3 contains 13 residues. The investigators sampled blood at baseline, at cycle 4 day 1, and at cycle 7 day 1. Points on this clone: Its target is unknown.

Assay: immunoSEQ multiplex PCR; the TCRdb copy retains only in-frame clones and omits some. Of tens of thousands of clones in the sample, around 77% were seen once. This sample comprised CD4+ or CD8+ T cells sorted from blood, obtained in a trial of the OX40 agonist ivuxolimab. V usage is TRBV11-1 and J usage is TRBJ1-1; the D is unclear. This clonotype was sampled from an adult with an advanced solid tumor such as melanoma, head and neck, liver or kidney cancer. The CDR3 bases are TGTGCCAGCAGCTTAGGCACGGCCTCTGAAGCTTTCTTT. Amino acid sequence: CASSLGTASEAFF.